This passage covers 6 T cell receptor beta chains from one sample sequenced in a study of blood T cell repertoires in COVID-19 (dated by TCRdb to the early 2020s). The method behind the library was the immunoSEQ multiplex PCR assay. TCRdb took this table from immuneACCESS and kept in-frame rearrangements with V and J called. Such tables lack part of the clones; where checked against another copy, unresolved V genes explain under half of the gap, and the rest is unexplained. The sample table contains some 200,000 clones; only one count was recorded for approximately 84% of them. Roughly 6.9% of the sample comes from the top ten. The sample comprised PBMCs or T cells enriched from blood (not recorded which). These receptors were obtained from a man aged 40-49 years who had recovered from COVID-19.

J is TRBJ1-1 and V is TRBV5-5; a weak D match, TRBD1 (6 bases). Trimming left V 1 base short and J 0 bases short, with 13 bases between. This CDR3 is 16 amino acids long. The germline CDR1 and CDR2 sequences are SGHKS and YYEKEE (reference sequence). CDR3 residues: CASSLNTGRVNTEAFF. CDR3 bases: TGTGCCAGCAGCTTGAATACAGGGAGGGTGAACACTGAAGCTTTCTTT.

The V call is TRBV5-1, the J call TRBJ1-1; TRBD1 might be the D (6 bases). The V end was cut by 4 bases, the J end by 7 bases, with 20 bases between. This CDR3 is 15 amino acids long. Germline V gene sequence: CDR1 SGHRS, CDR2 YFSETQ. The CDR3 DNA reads TGCGCCAGCAGCACAATATACAGGGCCCCTGATGAAGCTTTCTTT. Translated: CASSTIYRAPDEAFF. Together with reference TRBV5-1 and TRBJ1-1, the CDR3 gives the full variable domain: KAGVTQTPRYLIKTRGQQVTLSCSPISGHRSVSWYQQTPGQGLQFLFEYFSETQRNKGNFPGRFSGRQFSNSRSEMNVSTLELGDSALYLCASSTIYRAPDEAFFGQGTRLTVV.

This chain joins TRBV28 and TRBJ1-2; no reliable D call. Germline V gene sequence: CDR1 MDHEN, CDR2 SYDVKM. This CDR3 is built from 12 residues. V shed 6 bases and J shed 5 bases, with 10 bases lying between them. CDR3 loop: CASSPRRYGYTF. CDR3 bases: TGTGCCAGCAGCCCTCGTAGATATGGCTACACCTTC.

The CDR3 loop is CASSLAGREGEKLFF. The CDR3 coding sequence is TGTGCCAGCAGCTTAGCTGGAAGGGAGGGTGAAAAACTGTTTTTT. V usage is TRBV7-9 and J usage is TRBJ1-4; D call uncertain. The CDR3 length is 15 residues. V was clipped by 0 bases and J by 7 bases, with 12 bases between them. Germline loops: CDR1 SEHNR, CDR2 FQNEAQ (reference sequence). Complete variable domain (other parts from reference TRBV7-9 and TRBJ1-4): DTGVSQNPRHKITKRGQNVTFRCDPISEHNRLYWYRQTLGQGPEFLTYFQNEAQLEKSRLLSDRFSAERPKGSFSTLEIQRTEQGDSAMYLCASSLAGREGEKLFFGSGTQLSVL.

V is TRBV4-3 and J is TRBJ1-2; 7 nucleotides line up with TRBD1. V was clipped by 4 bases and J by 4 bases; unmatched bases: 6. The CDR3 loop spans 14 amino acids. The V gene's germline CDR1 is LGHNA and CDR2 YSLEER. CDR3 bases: TGCGCCAGCAGCCTAAACAGGGGAGCCTATGGCTACACCTTC. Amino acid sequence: CASSLNRGAYGYTF.

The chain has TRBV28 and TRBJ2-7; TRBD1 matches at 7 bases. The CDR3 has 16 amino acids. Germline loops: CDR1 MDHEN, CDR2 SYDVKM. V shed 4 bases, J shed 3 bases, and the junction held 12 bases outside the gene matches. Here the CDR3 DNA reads TGTGCCAGCAGTTCCCCAGACAGGGCTTTGAACTACGAGCAGTACTTC. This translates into CASSSPDRALNYEQYF.